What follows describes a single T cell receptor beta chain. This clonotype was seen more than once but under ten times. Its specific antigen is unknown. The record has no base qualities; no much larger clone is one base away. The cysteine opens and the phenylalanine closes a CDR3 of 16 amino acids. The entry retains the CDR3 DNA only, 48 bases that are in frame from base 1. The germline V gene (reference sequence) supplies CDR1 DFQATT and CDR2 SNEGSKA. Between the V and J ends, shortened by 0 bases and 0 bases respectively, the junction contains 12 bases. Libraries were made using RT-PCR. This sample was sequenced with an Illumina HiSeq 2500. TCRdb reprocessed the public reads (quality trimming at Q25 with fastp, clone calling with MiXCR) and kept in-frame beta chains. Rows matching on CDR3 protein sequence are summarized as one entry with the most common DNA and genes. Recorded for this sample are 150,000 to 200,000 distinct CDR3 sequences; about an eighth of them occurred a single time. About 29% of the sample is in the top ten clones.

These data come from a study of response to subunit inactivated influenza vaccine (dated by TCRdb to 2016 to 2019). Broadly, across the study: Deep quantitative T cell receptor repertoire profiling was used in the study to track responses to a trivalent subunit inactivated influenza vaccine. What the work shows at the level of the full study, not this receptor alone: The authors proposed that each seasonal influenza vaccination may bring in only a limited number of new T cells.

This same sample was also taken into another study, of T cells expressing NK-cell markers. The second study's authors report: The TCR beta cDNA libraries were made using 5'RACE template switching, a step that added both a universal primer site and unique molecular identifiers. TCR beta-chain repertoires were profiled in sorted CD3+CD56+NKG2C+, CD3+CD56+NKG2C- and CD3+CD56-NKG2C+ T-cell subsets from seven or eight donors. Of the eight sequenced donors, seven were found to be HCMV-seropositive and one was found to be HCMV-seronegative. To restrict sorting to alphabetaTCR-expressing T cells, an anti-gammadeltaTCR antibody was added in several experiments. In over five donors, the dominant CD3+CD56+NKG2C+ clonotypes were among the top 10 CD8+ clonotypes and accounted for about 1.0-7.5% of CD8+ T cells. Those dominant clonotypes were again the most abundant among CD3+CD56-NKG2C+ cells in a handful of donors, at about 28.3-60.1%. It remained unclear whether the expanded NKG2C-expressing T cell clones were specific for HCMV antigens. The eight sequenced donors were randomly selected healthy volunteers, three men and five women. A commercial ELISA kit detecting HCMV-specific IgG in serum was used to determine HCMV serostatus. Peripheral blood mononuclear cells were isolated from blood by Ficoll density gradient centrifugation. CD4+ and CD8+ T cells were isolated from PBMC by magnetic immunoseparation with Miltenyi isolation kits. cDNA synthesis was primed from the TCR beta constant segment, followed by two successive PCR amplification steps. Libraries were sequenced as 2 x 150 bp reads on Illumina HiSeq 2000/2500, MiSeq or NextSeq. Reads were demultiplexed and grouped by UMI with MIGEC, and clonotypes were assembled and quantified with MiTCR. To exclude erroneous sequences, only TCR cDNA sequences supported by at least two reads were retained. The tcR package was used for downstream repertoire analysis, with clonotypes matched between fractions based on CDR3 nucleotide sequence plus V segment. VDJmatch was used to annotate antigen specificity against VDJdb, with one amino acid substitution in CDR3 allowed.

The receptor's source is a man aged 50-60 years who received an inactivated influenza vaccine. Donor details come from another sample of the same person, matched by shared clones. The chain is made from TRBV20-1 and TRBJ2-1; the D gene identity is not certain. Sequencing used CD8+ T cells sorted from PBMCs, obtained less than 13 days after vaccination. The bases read TGCAGTGCTAGAGACCCCCTAGAAAGCTCCTACAATGAGCAGTTCTTC. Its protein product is CSARDPLESSYNEQFF.